One sample yielded the 13 T cell receptor beta chains listed below, sequenced in a study of lung T cells in sarcoidosis with Löfgren's syndrome. In TCRdb, the reads were re-called with MiXCR into one record per CDR3 protein. This sample has more than 8,000 distinct CDR3 sequences, with roughly 21% found just once. Sequenced material: CD4+ T cells from bronchoalveolar lavage. These receptors all come from a human donor with sarcoidosis (Löfgren's syndrome or another form), or a control subject (not recorded which).

The chain carries TRBV5-1 and TRBJ2-5; D possibly corresponds to TRBD2 (6 bases). V lost 0 bases and J 6 bases, leaving 12 bases between the germline ends. There are 14 residues in the CDR3. Germline CDR1 SGHRS, CDR2 YFSETQ. The chain's CDR3 is CASSLESSAKTQYF. The CDR3 region has the DNA TGCGCCAGCAGCTTGGAGTCTAGCGCGAAGACCCAGTACTTC.

This clonotype appeared once. A much more abundant neighbour one base away suggests this may be a read error. Since the CDR3 does not end with the conserved phenylalanine or tryptophan, this likely comes from a read error. The gene calls are TRBV20-1 and TRBJ1-3; maybe TRBD1 (5 bases). V shed 0 bases and J shed 2 bases, with 11 bases lying between them. This CDR3 contains 15 residues. Germline values: CDR1 DFQATT, CDR2 SNEGSKA (reference sequence). CDR3 amino acids: CSARDAGRPGNTIYS. The CDR3 bases are TGCAGTGCTAGAGATGCAGGGCGTCCTGGAAACACCATATATTCT.

In this sample, this clonotype is medium-sized (0.01 to 0.1%). V usage is TRBV6-2 or TRBV6-3 and J usage is TRBJ2-4, with D maybe TRBD2 (6 bases). The germline gives CDR1 MNHEY, CDR2 SVGEGT. Between the trimmed V and J ends, which lost 2 bases and 0 bases, there was a span of 11 bases. The CDR3 has 16 amino acids. The DNA of the CDR3 is TGTGCCAGCAGTTACGGAGGCGGGACAGCCAAAAACATTCAGTACTTC. It encodes CASSYGGGTAKNIQYF.

This clonotype was recorded at least ten times. The V and J genes are TRBV7-2 and TRBJ2-1; 9 bases are shared with TRBD1. This CDR3 contains 16 residues. Germline CDR1 SGHTA, CDR2 FQGNSA. The J segment lost 9 bases and the V segment lost 6 bases, leaving 15 bases of the junction unmatched. The CDR3 nucleotides are TGTGCCAGCAGAAGAAACGGGGGACAGGGAAGTGGTGAGCAGTTCTTC. Translated, it gives CASRRNGGQGSGEQFF.

This clonotype was seen at least ten times. This rearrangement joins TRBV7-2 to TRBJ2-7; D could derive from TRBD1 or TRBD2 (6 bases each). The CDR3 spans 17 residues. Germline CDR1 SGHTA, CDR2 FQGNSA. V was pared by 2 bases and J by 1 base, with 18 bases between. The CDR3 spells CASSLSKSRGTSYEQYF. The CDR3 DNA reads as TGTGCCAGCAGCTTAAGTAAATCGAGGGGGACTTCCTACGAGCAGTACTTC.

This clonotype was seen ten or more times. The chain's CDR3 is CASSLMAGVRYQETQYF. The CDR3 DNA reads as TGTGCCAGCAGTTTAATGGCAGGGGTTCGGTACCAAGAGACCCAGTACTTC. The chain is built from TRBV12-3 or TRBV12-4 and TRBJ2-5; maybe TRBD1 (6 bases). V lost 2 bases and J lost 0, with 16 bases in between. There are 17 residues in the CDR3.

By proportion, this clonotype is medium-sized. This chain uses TRBV27 with TRBJ2-7; 7 bases are shared with TRBD1. Germline V lookup: CDR1 MNHEY, CDR2 SMNVEV (reference sequence). V shed 7 bases and J 1 base; nucleotides not matched to a gene: 7. This CDR3 is built from 14 residues. CDR3 nucleotide sequence: TGTGCCAGCATCGGGACAGCTCCTTCCTACGAGCAGTACTTC. Its translation: CASIGTAPSYEQYF.

This clonotype is categorized as large. The chain links TRBV6-1 to TRBJ2-1, with TRBD2 matching over 10 bases. V dropped 9 bases and J dropped 0; count of bases not matched to a gene: 5. Germline V gene sequence: CDR1 MNHNS, CDR2 SASEGT. The CDR3 sequence is 15 residues long. The CDR3: CARISSGSSYNEQFF. In DNA, the CDR3 is TGTGCCAGAATCTCTAGCGGGAGCTCCTACAATGAGCAGTTCTTC.

Comment on this clonotype: A much larger clone differs from this one at a single base, so this may be a read error. The chain couples TRBV19 to TRBJ2-2; 7 bases align to TRBD1. Germline V lookup: CDR1 LNHDA, CDR2 SQIVND (reference sequence). The CDR3 contains 14 residues. The CDR3 DNA sequence: TGTGCCAGTATTCAGACAGGGAACACCGGGGAGCTGTATTTT. Encoded protein: CASIQTGNTGELYF.

This clonotype appeared a few times. The V call is TRBV12-3 or TRBV12-4, the J call TRBJ2-4; 9 nucleotides line up with TRBD1. The CDR3 is 16 residues long. Losses at the gene ends were 5 bases for V and 3 bases for J; bases not matched to a gene: 8. CDR3 protein: CASSPWTGAGKNIQYF. DNA for the CDR3: TGTGCCAGCAGTCCCTGGACAGGGGCGGGCAAAAACATTCAGTACTTC.

Remarks on this clonotype: This could be a read error, since a much larger clone is one nucleotide away. V usage is TRBV2 and J usage is TRBJ1-4, with D perhaps TRBD1 (5 bases). The CDR3 runs 14 residues. Germline-derived CDR1 and CDR2 are SNHLY and FYNNEI. The V and J ends lost 4 bases and 5 bases respectively, with 11 bases between them. The CDR3 loop is CASSGFGGNEKLFF. CDR3 bases: TGTGCCAGCAGTGGTTTCGGGGGAAATGAAAAACTGTTTTTT.

Concerning this clonotype: Given a much more abundant clone one base away, this may be a read error. The V and J genes are TRBV29-1 and TRBJ1-1; D remains unclear. The CDR3 runs 13 residues. The ends were cut back, 4 bases at V and 5 bases at J, with 14 bases in the middle. Germline CDR1 reads SQVTM; CDR2 reads ANQGSEA. The CDR3 protein is CSVGTTVETEAFF. CDR3 nucleotide sequence: TGCAGCGTTGGAACCACAGTGGAAACTGAAGCTTTCTTT.

This clonotype occurred many times. This chain connects TRBV20-1 to TRBJ2-1; D gene ambiguous. V lost 6 bases, J lost 4 bases, and 7 bases lay in between. There are 11 residues in the CDR3. The germline V gene has CDR1 DFQATT and CDR2 SNEGSKA (reference sequence). The CDR3 nucleotides read TGCAGTGCGGCCGTTTACAATGAGCAGTTCTTC. Amino acids: CSAAVYNEQFF.